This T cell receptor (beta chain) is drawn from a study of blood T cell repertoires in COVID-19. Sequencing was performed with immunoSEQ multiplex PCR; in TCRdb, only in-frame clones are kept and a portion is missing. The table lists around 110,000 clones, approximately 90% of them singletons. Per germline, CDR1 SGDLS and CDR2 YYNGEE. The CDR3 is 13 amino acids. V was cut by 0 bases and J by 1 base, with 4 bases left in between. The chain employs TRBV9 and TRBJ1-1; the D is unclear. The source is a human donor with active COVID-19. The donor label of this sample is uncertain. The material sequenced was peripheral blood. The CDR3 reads CASSVAQNTEAFF. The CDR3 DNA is TGTGCCAGCAGCGTAGCACAGAACACTGAAGCTTTCTTT.